This T cell receptor (beta chain) was captured by sequencing in a study of CD8 T cells in ankylosing spondylitis. Study conclusions and caveats: Relatively rare in peripheral blood, disease-linked clones were also CD8+. In ankylosing spondylitis blood, a motif of about 8 highly homologous TCR beta variants appeared characteristic.

MiXCR, applied by TCRdb to the 5' RACE reads, yields one record per CDR3 protein. The sample consists of some 220,000 distinct CDR3 sequences, 6% to 8% of them appearing once. V lost 6 bases to trimming and J lost 9 bases, with 15 bases between them. CDR3 size: 13 residues. CDR1 is SGHTA, CDR2 FQGNSA, per germline. About this clonotype: The antigen is unknown.

This clonotype originated in a male donor with ankylosing spondylitis. This chain joins TRBV7-2 and TRBJ2-1; D might be TRBD1 or TRBD2, each matching 5 bases. Material for sequencing was blood, either unsorted or a sorted T cell fraction (not recorded which). Here the CDR3 reads CASREVGPSEQFF. DNA of the CDR3: TGTGCCAGCAGGGAGGTGGGACCCAGTGAGCAGTTCTTC.